The 8 T cell receptor beta chains presented below share a single source sample, sequenced in a study of control samples from healthy donors and cancer patients (dated by TCRdb to 2020 to 2022). Libraries came from the immunoSEQ multiplex PCR assay. Entries here come from immuneACCESS through TCRdb and include only in-frame sequences with V and J called. Some clones fail to appear in such tables; in the studies checked, an unresolved V gene covers under half of the shortfall, and the cause of the remainder is unknown. This sample is represented by 90,000 to 95,000 clones; about 85% of them were singletons. 19% of the sample lies in the top ten. Sample: blood. These receptors originate from a man aged 25-45 years in good health.

The gene calls are TRBV5-1 and TRBJ2-3, with D maybe TRBD2 (7 bases). The germline V and J ends were trimmed by 4 bases and 4 bases, with 19 bases remaining between them. Germline values: CDR1 SGHRS, CDR2 YFSETQ. This CDR3 has 16 amino acids. CDR3 residues: CASSPEGGRGADTQYF. The CDR3 coding sequence is TGCGCCAGCAGCCCTGAGGGGGGGCGCGGCGCAGATACGCAGTATTTT.

The chain links TRBV7-7 to TRBJ2-2; D uncertain. Trimming took off 1 base at V and 4 bases at J, with 7 bases between the two ends. This CDR3 spans 14 amino acids. Looked up from germline, CDR1 is SSHAT and CDR2 is FNYEAQ (reference sequence). CDR3 loop: CASSLDGLTGELFF. CDR3 bases: TGTGCCAGCAGCTTAGACGGCCTCACCGGGGAGCTGTTTTTT.

The chain links TRBV7-3 to TRBJ1-1; 7 positions match TRBD1. The V gene end was trimmed by 2 bases and the J gene end by 0 bases; junction bases not matched to a gene: 12. Germline assignment: CDR1 SGHTA and CDR2 FQGTGA. The CDR3 spans 18 residues. The CDR3 protein is CASSLSFRTGILNTEAFF. The CDR3 DNA follows: TGTGCCAGCAGCTTATCGTTCAGGACAGGTATATTGAACACTGAAGCTTTCTTT.

The chain couples TRBV12-3 or TRBV12-4 to TRBJ2-1; TRBD2 agrees at 7 bases. The trim removed 5 bases at V and 13 bases at J, leaving 8 bases unmatched. This CDR3 comprises 12 residues. The CDR3 here is CASSTQAGPQFF. CDR3 coding DNA: TGTGCCAGCAGTACCCAAGCGGGGCCTCAGTTCTTC.

V is TRBV6-5 and J is TRBJ1-5, with 9 bases that match TRBD1. The CDR3 spans 13 residues. Per the germline V gene, CDR1 is MNHEY and CDR2 is SVGAGI. Trimming cost V 6 bases and J 6 bases; bases outside gene matches: 3. Written as DNA, the CDR3 is TGTGCCAGCAGCGACAGGGGGGGTCAGCCCCAGCATTTT. It translates to CASSDRGGQPQHF.

The chain is built from TRBV5-6 and TRBJ1-2; D not certain. V shed 1 base and J shed 6 bases, with 16 bases lying between them. Germline values: CDR1 SGHDT, CDR2 YYEEEE. The CDR3 runs to 15 residues. The CDR3 sequence: CASSLLVRSEHGYTF. CDR3 nucleotides: TGTGCCAGCAGCTTGTTGGTTCGAAGCGAGCATGGCTACACCTTC.

This sequence joins TRBV7-3 and TRBJ2-7, with no clear D. The CDR3 length is 13 residues. The germline V and J ends were trimmed by 1 base and 3 bases, with 7 bases remaining between them. The V gene's germline CDR1 is SGHTA and CDR2 FQGTGA. CDR3: CASSLMGSYEQYF. The DNA of the CDR3 is TGTGCCAGCAGCTTAATGGGCAGCTACGAGCAGTACTTC. Complete variable domain (other parts from reference TRBV7-3 and TRBJ2-7): GAGVSQTPSNKVTEKGKYVELRCDPISGHTALYWYRQSLGQGPEFLIYFQGTGAADDSGLPNDRFFAVRPEGSVSTLKIQRTERGDSAVYLCASSLMGSYEQYFGPGTRLTVT.

The V gene is TRBV7-2, the J gene TRBJ2-7, with 7 bases matching TRBD1. The CDR3 is 12 amino acids. Germline V gene data show CDR1 as SGHTA and CDR2 as FQGNSA. The J segment lost 9 bases and the V segment lost 4 bases, leaving 6 bases of the junction unmatched. CDR3 sequence: CASSYNRGVQYF. The CDR3 nucleotides are TGTGCCAGCAGCTATAACAGGGGTGTGCAGTACTTC.